Below are 24 T cell receptor beta chains sequenced from a single sample in a study of cytomegalovirus exposure and HLA in healthy donors listed by TCRdb under 2017. The receptor library was made with the immunoSEQ multiplex PCR assay. For the multiplex PCR, a mixture combining 60 forward primers for TCR Vbeta segments and 13 reverse primers for TCR Jbeta segments was used. TCRdb stores this immuneACCESS table with in-frame sequences only. Part of the clones is absent; in the studies checked, under half of the shortfall reflects unresolved V genes, and no reason is known for the rest. The sample table lists around 100,000 clones, around 60% of them with a count of one. The ten largest clones represent roughly 3% of the sample. Material for sequencing was PBMCs. Receptors originate from a woman aged 45-60 years in good health and CMV-seronegative.

This rearrangement joins TRBV19 to TRBJ1-4, with 9 bases lining up with TRBD1. The CDR3 is made up of 15 amino acids. Per germline, CDR1 LNHDA and CDR2 SQIVND (reference sequence). J was trimmed by 8 bases and V by 3 bases; bases with no gene match: 7. CDR3 coding DNA: TGTGCCAGTAGTATCCTGGGACAGGGTGACGAAAAACTGTTTTTT. Translated: CASSILGQGDEKLFF.

This clone has only a few counts. V usage is TRBV5-4 and J usage is TRBJ2-7, with a possible D match to TRBD2 (6 bases). The CDR3 sequence is 16 residues long. Trimming pared 0 bases from V and 3 bases from J, leaving 16 bases between. The V gene's germline CDR1 is SGHNT and CDR2 YYREEE (reference sequence). The CDR3 nucleotides read TGTGCCAGCAGCTTGGAACCCAGCGGGCGCTACTACGAGCAGTACTTC. Translated: CASSLEPSGRYYEQYF.

The rearrangement uses TRBV7-8 and TRBJ1-2; 7 nucleotides align to TRBD1. The CDR3 is made up of 14 amino acids. The ends lost 7 bases at V and 4 bases at J; junction bases unmatched: 9. CDR1 is SGHVS, CDR2 FQNEAQ, per germline. The CDR3 nucleotides read TGTGCCAGCACCGTAGGGGGCCGCAGCTATGGCTACACCTTC. It codes for CASTVGGRSYGYTF.

The chain recombines TRBV18 with TRBJ2-5; 13 bases line up with TRBD2. The length of the CDR3 is 17 residues. V trimming: 5 bases; J trimming: 1 base; junction bases outside the gene matches: 7. Germline V gene sequence: CDR1 KGHSH, CDR2 LQKENI. CDR3 residues: CASSFGTSGTTQETQYF. Here the CDR3 DNA reads TGTGCCAGCTCATTTGGGACTAGCGGGACAACCCAAGAGACCCAGTACTTC.

This clone has a handful of counts. The rearrangement uses TRBV6-5 and TRBJ2-1; 10 bases match TRBD2. V dropped 0 bases and J dropped 7; count of bases not matched to a gene: 6. The CDR3 extends over 16 amino acids. Germline V CDR1 and CDR2: MNHEY, SVGAGI. The CDR3 sequence is CASSYSRASGSNEQFF. Written as DNA, the CDR3 is TGTGCCAGCAGTTACTCTAGGGCTAGCGGGAGTAATGAGCAGTTCTTC.

The chain joins TRBV30 to TRBJ2-7; 15 positions agree with TRBD2. The CDR3 is 15 amino acids. Germline CDR1 GTSNPN, CDR2 SVGIG (reference sequence). Unmatched junction bases numbered 1, after V lost 3 bases and J lost 1 base. CDR3 nucleotides: TGTGCCTGGAGGGGGACTAGCGGGGGGTCCTACGAGCAGTACTTC. This codes for CAWRGTSGGSYEQYF.

The J gene is TRBJ2-4, the V gene TRBV18, with 7 positions matching TRBD1. Trimming took 5 bases from V and 15 from J; bases not matched to a gene: 25. The CDR3 consists of 17 residues. Germline lookup yields CDR1 KGHSH and CDR2 LQKENI. This CDR3 is CASSRQGERDLGVVLYF. For the CDR3, the DNA is TGTGCCAGCTCAAGACAGGGTGAAAGGGACCTTGGAGTAGTTCTGTACTTC.

The chain carries TRBV7-2 and TRBJ2-5; a weak D match, TRBD2 (7 bases). The germline V and J ends were trimmed by 2 bases and 4 bases, with 11 bases remaining between them. Looked up from germline, CDR1 is SGHTA and CDR2 is FQGNSA. This CDR3 is 14 amino acids long. This chain's CDR3 is CASSLLGGGETQYF. The CDR3 region has the DNA TGTGCCAGCAGCTTATTAGGGGGGGGAGAGACCCAGTACTTC.

The rearrangement links TRBV29-1 to TRBJ1-1; D may be TRBD1 (5 bases). The CDR3 totals 16 residues. The germline V gene encodes CDR1 SQVTM and CDR2 ANQGSEA. V shed 6 bases and J shed 8 bases, with 28 bases lying between them. The CDR3 loop is CSVNMGHSSYLPEAFF. In DNA, the CDR3 is TGCAGCGTCAATATGGGGCACAGTTCATATTTGCCGGAAGCTTTCTTT. The whole variable domain, remainder taken from reference TRBV29-1 and TRBJ1-1, is SAVISQKPSRDICQRGTSLTIQCQVDSQVTMMFWYRQQPGQSLTLIATANQGSEATYESGFVIDKFPISRPNLTFSTLTVSNMSPEDSSIYLCSVNMGHSSYLPEAFFGQGTRLTVV.

This rearrangement joins TRBV10-2 to TRBJ2-3; a possible D gene is TRBD1 (6 bases). V was pared by 6 bases and J by 4 bases, with 17 bases between. Germline loops: CDR1 WSHSY, CDR2 SAAADI. The CDR3 is made up of 15 amino acids. Written as DNA, the CDR3 is TGCGCCAGCAGACCAAGGGGGATCTCTTCAGATACGCAGTATTTT. This codes for CASRPRGISSDTQYF.

This chain uses TRBV7-2 with TRBJ1-6; 9 bases line up with TRBD1. Trimming cost V 5 bases and J 11 bases; bases outside gene matches: 13. This CDR3 region has 16 residues. Germline loops: CDR1 SGHTA, CDR2 FQGNSA. The CDR3 protein is CASSTGTGRGWAPLHF. The CDR3 DNA follows: TGTGCCAGCAGCACCGGGACAGGGAGAGGTTGGGCACCCCTCCACTTT.

In regard to this clone: At one boundary the junction diverges from the germline segment, which might be a read error. The sample holds other DNA sequences that translate to the same CDR3. The chain links TRBV7-7 to TRBJ2-5; 7 bases map to TRBD2. Germline V CDR1 and CDR2: SSHAT, FNYEAQ (reference sequence). The CDR3 extends over 13 amino acids. The CDR3 is CASSPGGGETQYF. Written as DNA, the CDR3 is TGTGCTAGCAGCCCCGGCGGGGGAGAGACCCAGTACTTC.

The J gene is TRBJ2-3, the V gene TRBV2; TRBD2 might be the D (6 bases). Germline assignment: CDR1 SNHLY and CDR2 FYNNEI. CDR3 length equals 12 residues. V shed 3 bases and J shed 7 bases, with 8 bases lying between them. Here the CDR3 reads CASSDRDYTQYF. As DNA, the CDR3 is TGTGCCAGCAGTGACCGGGACTATACGCAGTATTTT.

The CDR3 loop is CASSPIGGGSLIGNEQFF. The DNA of the CDR3 is TGCGCCAGCAGCCCGATCGGGGGCGGGAGTTTAATAGGCAATGAGCAGTTCTTC. V gene TRBV5-1 combines with J gene TRBJ2-1; tentative D call: TRBD2 (7 bases). Germline V lookup: CDR1 SGHRS, CDR2 YFSETQ. Between the trimmed V and J ends, which lost 4 bases and 6 bases, there was a span of 26 bases. This CDR3 is 18 amino acids long.

The rearrangement joins TRBV6-1 to TRBJ1-5, with 7 bases that match TRBD1. Germline lookup yields CDR1 MNHNS and CDR2 SASEGT. The CDR3 is 17 residues long. The ends lost 1 base at V and 5 bases at J; junction bases unmatched: 11. The CDR3 protein is CASSEVQGIVNHQPQHF. DNA of the CDR3: TGTGCCAGCAGTGAAGTACAGGGGATAGTGAACCATCAGCCCCAGCATTTT.

The V and J genes are TRBV28 and TRBJ1-6; 11 positions agree with TRBD1. Germline CDR1 MDHEN, CDR2 SYDVKM. The CDR3 is 15 amino acids. V lost 7 bases, J lost 9 bases, and 8 bases stayed unmatched. The CDR3 bases are TGTGCCAGCAATACGATGGGACAGGGGGGTTCACCCCTCCACTTT. This gives the protein CASNTMGQGGSPLHF.

This CDR3 reads CASSYSGLAGNEQFF. The CDR3 DNA reads as TGTGCCAGCAGTTACTCGGGGCTAGCGGGCAATGAGCAGTTCTTC. The V gene is TRBV6-5, the J gene TRBJ2-1; 8 bases are shared with TRBD2. Germline CDR1 and CDR2: MNHEY and SVGAGI. V trimming: 0 bases; J trimming: 6 bases; junction bases outside the gene matches: 4. The CDR3 loop spans 15 amino acids.

This sequence joins TRBV9 and TRBJ2-2, with no clear D. The germline gives CDR1 SGDLS, CDR2 YYNGEE. The V and J ends lost 3 bases and 4 bases respectively, with 4 bases between them. There are 12 residues in the CDR3. The CDR3 sequence is CASSGVTGELFF. The CDR3 DNA sequence: TGTGCCAGCAGCGGCGTCACCGGGGAGCTGTTTTTT.

The chain uses TRBV7-6 and TRBJ1-5; 7 positions agree with TRBD1. The CDR3 covers 16 residues. Per the germline V gene, CDR1 is SGHVS and CDR2 is FNYEAQ. V shed 1 base, J shed 0 bases, and the junction held 3 bases outside the gene matches. The CDR3 is CASSLDRGYSNQPQHF. In nucleotides, the CDR3 is TGTGCCAGCAGCTTAGACAGGGGTTATAGCAATCAGCCCCAGCATTTT.

For this clone: A read error may produce the germline difference seen at one junction end. The CDR3 here is CASSEQGQGGNF. The CDR3, as DNA: TGTGCCAGCAGTGAGCAGGGACAGGGGGGGAATTTT. The chain uses TRBV2 and TRBJ2-3; TRBD1 agrees at 11 bases. This CDR3 region has 12 residues. Germline loops: CDR1 SNHLY, CDR2 FYNNEI. Together with reference TRBV2 and TRBJ2-3, the CDR3 gives the full variable domain: EPEVTQTPSHQVTQMGQEVILRCVPISNHLYFYWYRQILGQKVEFLVSFYNNEISEKSEIFDDQFSVERPDGSNFTLKIRSTKLEDSAMYFCASSEQGQGGNFGPGTRLTVL.

This clone was observed a few times. This chain connects TRBV7-8 to TRBJ1-2; TRBD1 matches 10 bases. Germline CDR1 reads SGHVS; CDR2 reads FQNEAQ. The V gene end was trimmed by 4 bases and the J gene end by 6 bases; junction bases not matched to a gene: 8. This CDR3 region has 15 residues. CDR3 sequence: CASSSYRTGGHGYTF. In nucleotides, the CDR3 is TGTGCCAGCAGCTCATATCGGACAGGGGGACATGGCTACACCTTC.

The chain carries TRBV5-1 and TRBJ2-5; 9 bases map to TRBD1. J was trimmed by 2 bases and V by 4 bases; bases with no gene match: 3. Per the germline V gene, CDR1 is SGHRS and CDR2 is YFSETQ. This CDR3 is 14 amino acids long. CDR3 region: CASSETGGQETQYF. In DNA, the CDR3 is TGCGCCAGCAGCGAGACAGGGGGGCAAGAGACCCAGTACTTC. Together with reference TRBV5-1 and TRBJ2-5, the CDR3 gives the full variable domain: KAGVTQTPRYLIKTRGQQVTLSCSPISGHRSVSWYQQTPGQGLQFLFEYFSETQRNKGNFPGRFSGRQFSNSRSEMNVSTLELGDSALYLCASSETGGQETQYFGPGTRLLVL.

The chain recombines TRBV27 with TRBJ2-7; D is unclear. Germline loops: CDR1 MNHEY, CDR2 SMNVEV (reference sequence). V was cut by 7 bases and J by 3 bases, with 16 bases left in between. The CDR3 covers 14 residues. CDR3 sequence reads: CASKPLNGVYEQYF. CDR3 bases: TGTGCCAGCAAACCACTTAACGGTGTCTACGAGCAGTACTTC.

Worth noting for this clone: Mismatch with germline at one junction end may stem from a read error. V usage is TRBV20-1 and J usage is TRBJ2-3; D not certain. In germline, CDR1 is DFQATT, CDR2 SNEGSKA (reference sequence). The CDR3 spans 11 residues. The CDR3 reads CSARSDNTQYF. In DNA form, the CDR3 reads TGCAGTGCTAGATCCGATAATACGCAGTATTTC.